Detailed here is one T cell receptor (beta chain). In germline, CDR1 is SGHKS, CDR2 YYEKEE (reference sequence). There are 12 residues in the CDR3. V gave up 4 bases and J gave up 8 bases; unmatched junction bases: 3. As processed by the authors: Amplification of reference gene primers was used by the study to estimate nucleated cell counts. Libraries were prepared by immunoSEQ multiplex PCR; TCRdb keeps only in-frame clonotypes and omits some of them. V and J calls and clone size follow that table, whereas D and trimming were derived from the DNA. Of hundreds of thousands of clones listed, over 75% are singletons. The sample comes from a study of blood T cell repertoires in COVID-19. Overall study: Sites across the United States, Italy and Spain contributed samples from acute and convalescent COVID-19. Sources were T cells, B-cell-depleted T cells, or PBMCs; the material itself was cDNA or gDNA.

Sequencing was done on a sample of peripheral blood. This sequence was found in a man between 45 and 60 years old with active or convalescent COVID-19. This rearrangement joins TRBV5-5 to TRBJ1-1; 9 bases match TRBD1. The CDR3 DNA sequence: TGTGCCAGCAGCCCAGGGACAGGGGAAGCTTTCTTT. Amino acid sequence: CASSPGTGEAFF.